This passage covers 27 T cell receptor beta chains from one sample sequenced in a study of T cells in Graves' hyperthyroidism and ophthalmopathy. What was amplified from RNA transcripts were TCR beta CDR3 regions. HTBI primers were the set used in a first-round RT-PCR of the TCR CDR3. From the multiplex PCR reads, TCRdb called clonotypes with MiXCR, one entry per CDR3 protein. The sample yields 550,000 to 650,000 distinct CDR3 sequences, around 15% seen once. Input material: blood. Receptors were obtained from a woman aged 40-49 years with Graves' hyperthyroidism.

The chain carries TRBV5-1 and TRBJ2-2, with 8 positions matching TRBD1. CDR1 is SGHRS, CDR2 YFSETQ, per germline. This CDR3 comprises 14 residues. The trim removed 4 bases at V and 5 bases at J, leaving 4 bases unmatched. The CDR3 sequence: CASSSRGRTGELFF. CDR3 nucleotides: TGCGCCAGCAGCAGCAGGGGGCGGACCGGGGAGCTGTTTTTT.

This clonotype appeared a few times. The chain combines TRBV3-1 with TRBJ1-3; TRBD1 agrees at 7 bases. This CDR3 is 20 amino acids long. The V gene end was trimmed by 3 bases and the J gene end by 4 bases; junction bases not matched to a gene: 21. Germline CDR1 is LGHDT and CDR2 is YNNKEL (reference sequence). DNA for the CDR3: TGTGCCAGCAGCCAGAAGAGAGCGGGACAGACGCACCCGAGGGGAAACACCATATATTTT. It yields the protein CASSQKRAGQTHPRGNTIYF.

In its sample, this clonotype was seen a few times. The chain employs TRBV29-1 and TRBJ2-1, with a weak D call TRBD2 (6 bases). The CDR3 consists of 17 residues. The germline V and J ends were trimmed by 6 bases and 0 bases, with 21 bases remaining between them. Germline V gene data show CDR1 as SQVTM and CDR2 as ANQGSEA. Here the CDR3 DNA reads TGCAGCGTCGGTTCTCCGGGACTTAAAAGCTCCTACAATGAGCAGTTCTTC. Its protein product is CSVGSPGLKSSYNEQFF.

This clonotype was seen ten or more times. This chain joins TRBV3-1 and TRBJ2-7; a possible D gene is TRBD2 (6 bases). The V gene's germline CDR1 is LGHDT and CDR2 YNNKEL (reference sequence). This CDR3 is 14 amino acids long. With 4 bases removed from V and 1 base from J, the gap between germline ends came to 11 bases. The CDR3 spells CASSPFAGSYEQYF. The CDR3 DNA is TGTGCCAGCAGCCCGTTCGCGGGGTCCTACGAGCAGTACTTC.

V and J are TRBV19 and TRBJ1-1, with TRBD1 as a possible D gene (5 bases). This CDR3 comprises 14 residues. Germline-derived CDR1 and CDR2 are LNHDA and SQIVND (reference sequence). The V and J ends lost 8 bases and 0 bases respectively, with 13 bases between them. The CDR3 DNA is TGTGCCAGTCGCCCGGGGGAATTGAACACTGAAGCTTTCTTT. It codes for CASRPGELNTEAFF.

There are many counts of this clonotype. The CDR3 DNA reads as TGTGCCAGCAGCGTAGCTGACTACCTGGGGGAGACCCAGTACTTC. It is translated as CASSVADYLGETQYF. The chain combines TRBV9 with TRBJ2-5; the D gene is possibly TRBD2 (5 bases). Germline assignment: CDR1 SGDLS and CDR2 YYNGEE. The CDR3 length is 15 residues. With 0 bases removed from V and 5 bases from J, the gap between germline ends came to 14 bases.

About this clonotype: Lacking the conserved final phenylalanine or tryptophan, this CDR3 likely reflects a read error. This CDR3 reads CASSDGTYGYTS. DNA for the CDR3: TGTGCCAGCAGTGACGGGACCTATGGCTACACCTCC. The chain joins TRBV28 to TRBJ1-2, with D maybe TRBD1 (5 bases). The germline V gene has CDR1 MDHEN and CDR2 SYDVKM. V dropped 5 bases and J dropped 4 bases, with 8 bases sitting between them. The CDR3 length is 12 residues.

This clonotype has just a few counts. This rearrangement joins TRBV7-8 to TRBJ2-5; TRBD2 aligns across 10 bases. Germline loops: CDR1 SGHVS, CDR2 FQNEAQ. Trimming cost V 5 bases and J 0 bases; bases outside gene matches: 6. The CDR3 is 16 amino acids. The chain's CDR3 is CASSPTSGTYQETQYF. The CDR3 DNA reads TGTGCCAGCAGCCCCACTAGCGGGACTTACCAAGAGACCCAGTACTTC.

A remark on this clonotype: At one of its ends the junction is not consistent with the germline gene, which may arise from a read error. The gene calls are TRBV5-4 and TRBJ2-7; the match to TRBD1 covers 7 bases. This CDR3 comprises 14 residues. Germline CDR1 reads SGHNT; CDR2 reads YYREEE (reference sequence). CDR3 DNA: TGTACCAGCAGCTTCGGACAGGACACCTACGAGCAGTACTTC. It is translated as CTSSFGQDTYEQYF. Combining the CDR3 with reference TRBV5-4 and TRBJ2-7 gives the whole variable domain ETGVTQSPTHLIKTRGQQVTLRCSSQSGHNTVSWYQQALGQGPQFIFQYYREEENGRGNFPPRFSGLQFPNYSSELNVNALELDDSALYLCTSSFGQDTYEQYFGPGTRLTVT.

Many counts were recorded for this clonotype. The gene calls are TRBV12-3 or TRBV12-4 and TRBJ2-2; 8 bases are a match to TRBD1. The CDR3 runs 14 residues. The junction had 9 bases not matched to a gene; V was cut back by 8 bases and J by 7 bases. The CDR3: CASHRQGYHGELFF. CDR3 nucleotide sequence: TGTGCCAGCCACCGACAGGGGTATCACGGGGAGCTGTTTTTT.

This clonotype has ten or more counts. The gene calls are TRBV20-1 and TRBJ2-6, with D possibly TRBD2 on 5 matching bases. The CDR3 runs 17 residues. CDR1 is DFQATT and CDR2 is SNEGSKA in the germline V gene (reference sequence). The V and J ends lost 0 bases and 0 bases respectively, with 12 bases between them. In DNA, the CDR3 is TGCAGTGCTAGAGATACGGCTAGCTACTCTGGGGCCAACGTCCTGACTTTC. Encoded protein: CSARDTASYSGANVLTF.

In its sample, this clonotype was seen a few times. This chain joins TRBV4-1 and TRBJ2-2, with 7 bases fitting TRBD1. Germline CDR1 MGHRA, CDR2 YSYEKL. The CDR3 totals 16 residues. After removal of 4 bases from V and 2 bases from J, the junction contained 7 bases not matched to a gene. In nucleotides, the CDR3 is TGCGCCAGCAGCCTTGGGACAGCCTTTAACACCGGGGAGCTGTTTTTT. This gives the protein CASSLGTAFNTGELFF.

This clonotype was observed a few times. V is TRBV6-1 and J is TRBJ2-5; D is uncertain. The CDR3 has 12 amino acids. V was clipped by 10 bases and J by 5 bases, with 14 bases between them. Germline-derived CDR1 and CDR2 are MNHNS and SASEGT. The DNA of the CDR3 is TGTGCCACCGGTGGGGTGGGGGAGACCCAGTACTTC. Protein: CATGGVGETQYF.

This clonotype was counted between two and nine times. V usage is TRBV7-9 and J usage is TRBJ1-4; the D is unclear. Germline V lookup: CDR1 SEHNR, CDR2 FQNEAQ (reference sequence). The CDR3 has 18 amino acids. The V gene lost 1 base and the J gene lost 2 bases, with 17 bases spanning the gap. Here the CDR3 reads CASSLDDPGPRTNEKLFF. Here the CDR3 DNA reads TGTGCCAGCAGCTTAGATGATCCAGGCCCGAGGACTAATGAAAAACTGTTTTTT. Drawing the rest from reference TRBV7-9 and TRBJ1-4, the complete variable domain is DTGVSQNPRHKITKRGQNVTFRCDPISEHNRLYWYRQTLGQGPEFLTYFQNEAQLEKSRLLSDRFSAERPKGSFSTLEIQRTEQGDSAMYLCASSLDDPGPRTNEKLFFGSGTQLSVL.

This clonotype was seen more than once but under ten times. The chain combines TRBV5-1 with TRBJ2-7; D is ambiguous. Germline CDR1 and CDR2: SGHRS and YFSETQ. This CDR3 contains 12 residues. V lost 4 bases and J 4 bases, leaving 9 bases between the germline ends. The CDR3 DNA reads TGCGCCAGCAGCAGTATAGGATACGAGCAGTACTTC. Amino acid sequence: CASSSIGYEQYF.

The V call is TRBV6-1, the J call TRBJ1-3; TRBD1 matches 8 bases. The junction had 11 bases not matched to a gene; V was cut back by 7 bases and J by 6 bases. Germline V gives CDR1 MNHNS, CDR2 SASEGT. The CDR3 loop spans 15 amino acids. The CDR3 here is CASISGQGVKNTIYF. CDR3 sequence (DNA): TGTGCCAGCATCTCCGGACAGGGAGTTAAAAACACCATATATTTT.

V gene TRBV7-9 combines with J gene TRBJ1-3, with D unresolved. V gave up 5 bases and J gave up 0 bases, with 11 bases separating them. This CDR3 has 15 amino acids. The germline V gene has CDR1 SEHNR and CDR2 FQNEAQ (reference sequence). The CDR3 DNA follows: TGTGCCAGCAGCCCGGCGGGGAACTCTGGAAACACCATATATTTT. It yields the protein CASSPAGNSGNTIYF.

This clonotype was counted many times. The chain couples TRBV10-3 to TRBJ2-2; tentative D call: TRBD1 (7 bases). V was trimmed by 3 bases and J by 4 bases, leaving 15 bases between them. The V gene's germline CDR1 is ENHRY and CDR2 SYGVKD. This CDR3 is built from 16 residues. CDR3 amino acids: CAISDGGGSSTGELFF. Written as DNA, the CDR3 is TGTGCCATCAGTGACGGAGGGGGCTCGAGCACCGGGGAGCTGTTTTTT.

This clonotype showed up many times. This chain connects TRBV29-1 to TRBJ1-1; 10 positions agree with TRBD1. V lost 6 bases, J lost 1 base, and 11 bases stayed unmatched. CDR3 length: 16 residues. The germline gives CDR1 SQVTM, CDR2 ANQGSEA. This CDR3 reads CSVGAVTGGKNTEAFF. DNA for the CDR3: TGCAGCGTGGGTGCGGTGACAGGGGGCAAGAACACTGAAGCTTTCTTT.

The sample holds a few counts of this clonotype. One end of the junction is discordant with germline, which a read error may explain. The chain uses TRBV7-9 and TRBJ1-2; D is undetermined. The CDR3 runs 11 residues. Germline CDR1 SEHNR, CDR2 FQNEAQ (reference sequence). The CDR3: CANSFTYGYTF. CDR3 coding DNA: TGTGCCAACAGCTTTACCTATGGCTACACCTTC. Full variable domain (rest looked up from reference TRBV7-9 and TRBJ1-2): DTGVSQNPRHKITKRGQNVTFRCDPISEHNRLYWYRQTLGQGPEFLTYFQNEAQLEKSRLLSDRFSAERPKGSFSTLEIQRTEQGDSAMYLCANSFTYGYTFGSGTRLTVV.

This clonotype was recorded at least ten times. The V and J genes are TRBV7-2 and TRBJ2-3, with a weak D call TRBD2 (5 bases). In germline, CDR1 is SGHTA, CDR2 FQGNSA. The CDR3 totals 14 residues. Trimming shortened V by 8 bases and J by 4 bases, and 16 bases separated the two germline ends. The CDR3, as DNA: TGTGCCAGCTTAACCCGGACTGGATCAGATACGCAGTATTTT. Amino acids: CASLTRTGSDTQYF.

This clonotype showed up many times. The chain has TRBV7-9 and TRBJ1-1; possibly TRBD1 for D (6 bases). With 6 bases removed from V and 1 base from J, the gap between germline ends came to 9 bases. The length of the CDR3 is 13 residues. Germline CDR1 SEHNR, CDR2 FQNEAQ (reference sequence). CDR3 sequence: CASRQGGNTEAFF. CDR3 in DNA: TGTGCCAGCAGGCAAGGGGGGAACACTGAAGCTTTCTTT.

V is TRBV20-1 and J is TRBJ1-4; perhaps TRBD1 as D (5 bases). Germline loops: CDR1 DFQATT, CDR2 SNEGSKA (reference sequence). The CDR3 is made up of 13 amino acids. V was trimmed by 6 bases and J by 3 bases, leaving 11 bases between them. CDR3 sequence (DNA): TGCAGTGCGGATCAGGGCCCTAATGAAAAACTGTTTTTT. Its translation: CSADQGPNEKLFF.

CDR3 nucleotide sequence: TGTGCCAGTAGTATCCAGGCCAAGCGGGAGACCCAGTACTTC. Amino acids: CASSIQAKRETQYF. The rearrangement joins TRBV19 to TRBJ2-5; maybe TRBD2 (5 bases). Trimming took off 3 bases at V and 5 bases at J, with 13 bases between the two ends. CDR1 is LNHDA and CDR2 is SQIVND in the germline V gene (reference sequence). This CDR3 has 14 amino acids.

This clonotype has ten or more counts. The chain combines TRBV4-1 with TRBJ2-3, with TRBD2 matching over 10 bases. CDR3 length: 15 amino acids. From germline, CDR1 is MGHRA and CDR2 YSYEKL. The J segment lost 5 bases and the V segment lost 2 bases, leaving 4 bases of the junction unmatched. CDR3 residues: CASSQTGLARDTQYF. The CDR3 DNA reads TGCGCCAGCAGCCAAACGGGACTAGCGAGAGATACGCAGTATTTT.

The chain recombines TRBV4-1 with TRBJ1-2; unclear D gene. Deletions cut 0 bases from V and 0 bases from J, with 5 bases between. The CDR3 runs to 14 residues. Germline values: CDR1 MGHRA, CDR2 YSYEKL. CDR3 in amino acids: CASSQEAANYGYTF. CDR3 DNA sequence: TGCGCCAGCAGCCAAGAGGCAGCTAACTATGGCTACACCTTC.

This clonotype appeared many times. The rearrangement links TRBV5-1 to TRBJ2-5; TRBD1 matches at 7 bases. Trimming cost V 4 bases and J 2 bases; bases outside gene matches: 5. The V gene's germline CDR1 is SGHRS and CDR2 YFSETQ. The CDR3 totals 14 residues. The CDR3 here is CASSLGTEQETQYF. Written as DNA, the CDR3 is TGCGCCAGCAGCCTCGGGACAGAACAAGAGACCCAGTACTTC.